This T cell receptor beta chain derives from a study of response to subunit inactivated influenza vaccine. Details on this clonotype: What it recognizes is unknown.

MiXCR was run by TCRdb on the RT-PCR reads, yielding one entry per CDR3 protein. The sample holds around 570,000 distinct CDR3 sequences; approximately 7.7% are singletons and the top ten take 13%. The study, taken as a whole, reports: Few new T cells, the authors suggested, are recruited by each seasonal influenza vaccination.

The ends were cut back, 4 bases at V and 1 base at J, with 13 bases in the middle. This CDR3 has 14 amino acids. CDR1 and CDR2 from the germline V gene are SQVTM and ANQGSEA. Sequences were derived from PBMCs from blood, sampled around 25 months after vaccination. This chain connects TRBV29-1 to TRBJ2-5, with a possible D match to TRBD2 (6 bases). This receptor was taken from a man in his fifties or sixties who received an inactivated influenza vaccine. The CDR3, as DNA: TGCAGCGTTGGGCAGCGGGCCAGCCAAGAGACCCAGTACTTC. It codes for CSVGQRASQETQYF.